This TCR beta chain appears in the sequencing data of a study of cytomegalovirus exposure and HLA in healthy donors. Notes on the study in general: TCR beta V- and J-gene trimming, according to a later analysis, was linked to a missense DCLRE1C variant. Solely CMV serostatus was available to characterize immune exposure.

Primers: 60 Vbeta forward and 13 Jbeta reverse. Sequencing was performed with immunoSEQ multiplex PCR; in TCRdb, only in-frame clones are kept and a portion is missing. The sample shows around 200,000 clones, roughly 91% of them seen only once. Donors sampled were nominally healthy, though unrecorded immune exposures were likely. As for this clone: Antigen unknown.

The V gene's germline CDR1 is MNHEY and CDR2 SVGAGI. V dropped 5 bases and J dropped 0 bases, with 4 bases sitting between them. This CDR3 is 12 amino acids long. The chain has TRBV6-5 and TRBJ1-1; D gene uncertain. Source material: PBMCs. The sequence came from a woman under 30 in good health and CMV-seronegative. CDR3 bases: TGTGCCAGCAGTGGCTTGAACACTGAAGCTTTCTTT. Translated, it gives CASSGLNTEAFF.